This is a list of T cell receptor beta chains from one sample in a study of T cell responses to AZD1222 COVID-19 vaccine. Some clones are missing from TCRdb's copy, which holds only in-frame ones; the method was immunoSEQ multiplex PCR. This sample has 60,000 to 75,000 clones; 75% to 85% occur once, and the top ten carry roughly 20%. This specimen was peripheral blood, taken on day 0 of AZD1222 vaccination. These receptors originate from an adult in good health. CDR3s include the opening cysteine and the closing phenylalanine or tryptophan. The order of the fields is CDR3 length, D gene, V gene, J gene, CDR3 DNA, CDR3 protein. A D gene is named only where the DNA matches it firmly.

>14|.|TRBV7-2|TRBJ1-2
TGTGCCAGCAGCCAGACCGGGACGAACTATGGCTACACCTTC
CASSQTGTNYGYTF
>14|.|TRBV6-5|TRBJ1-6
TGTGCCAGCAGTCCCGGGCCTTTAAATTCACCCCTCCACTTT
CASSPGPLNSPLHF
>13|TRBD1|TRBV4-1|TRBJ1-6
TGCGCCAGCAGCCAGGGACAGGGATCACCCCTCCACTTT
CASSQGQGSPLHF
>12|.|TRBV27|TRBJ2-2
TGTGCCAGCAGTCCTCTCACCGGGGAGCTGTTTTTT
CASSPLTGELFF
>18|.|TRBV11-2|TRBJ2-3
TGTGCCAGCAGCTCCCGATGGGCGGAGGGCGCCCTCACAGATACGCAGTATTTT
CASSSRWAEGALTDTQYF
>13|.|TRBV30|TRBJ2-4
TGTGCCTGGAGTTGGAAGGCCAAAAACATTCAGTACTTC
CAWSWKAKNIQYF
>14|.|TRBV4-1|TRBJ2-5
TGCGCCAGCAGCCTACCCCTTCGGCGAGAGACCCAGTACTTC
CASSLPLRRETQYF
>13|.|TRBV29-1|TRBJ1-2
TGCAGCGTTGAAGCGGGTAGACTCTATGGCTACACCTTC
CSVEAGRLYGYTF
>15|TRBD1|TRBV15|TRBJ1-5
TGTGCCACCAGCAGAGATACAGGGGTTTATCAGCCCCAGCATTTT
CATSRDTGVYQPQHF
>17|TRBD2|TRBV5-4|TRBJ2-2
TGTGCCAGCAGCTCCGCCGGGACTAGCGGGAGGGCCGGGGAGCTGTTTTTT
CASSSAGTSGRAGELFF
>15|.|TRBV5-1|TRBJ2-1
TGCGCCAGCAGCCGGAGGGGGGAAGTATACAATGAGCAGTTCTTC
CASSRRGEVYNEQFF
>15|TRBD2|TRBV2|TRBJ2-5
TGTGCCAGCAGTGTAGGGACTAGCGGGCTTCTCGCTCAGTACTTC
CASSVGTSGLLAQYF
>17|.|TRBV28|TRBJ1-1
TGTGCCAGCTTCCCACCACATCTATTTGGGCGAAACACTGAAGCTTTCTTT
CASFPPHLFGRNTEAFF
>13|.|TRBV7-2|TRBJ2-1
TGTGCCAGCAGCTTAAATATAGAGACTGAGCAGTTCTTC
CASSLNIETEQFF